Sequencing of this T cell receptor beta chain was carried out in a study of blood T cell repertoires in COVID-19. At the level of the study: Acute and convalescent COVID-19 samples came from the United States, Italy and Spain. PBMCs, B-cell-depleted T cells, or T cells provided the cDNA or gDNA that made up the material.

Germline-derived CDR1 and CDR2 are LNHDA and SQIVND (reference sequence). This CDR3 has 16 amino acids. Trimming cost V 3 bases and J 5 bases, with 19 bases left between them. Source study methods: Amplification of reference gene primers provided the estimated nucleated cell counts. This table comes from immunoSEQ multiplex PCR, and its TCRdb copy is limited to in-frame clones, with some not included. From that table come the V and J calls and clone size; the DNA was used to work out D and trimming. Of about 50,000 clones listed, approximately 79% are singletons. Sequenced input: peripheral blood. This chain connects TRBV19 to TRBJ2-5, with D maybe TRBD1 (6 bases). The receptor was derived from a man between 65 and 85 years old with acute or convalescent COVID-19. The CDR3 DNA reads as TGTGCCAGTAGTATTCGGGGTGCAGGGACATCGGAGACCCAGTACTTC. This codes for CASSIRGAGTSETQYF.